Listed below are T cell receptor beta chains from one sample, sequenced in a study of T cell responses to AZD1222 COVID-19 vaccine. The assay was immunoSEQ multiplex PCR, and TCRdb's table has in-frame clones only and misses some. The data show some 170,000 clones, about 89% seen once. Sequenced material: peripheral blood, taken on day 0 of AZD1222 vaccination. These receptors were taken from an adult in good health. Each CDR3 is given with its conserved first and last residue. The D gene is left open where the match is weak. Size values are once, few and many counts, or a class for expanded clones, and some rows have none.

V gene: TRBV9
clone size: -
D gene: -
J gene: TRBJ2-3
CDR3 protein: CASSVGSLTDTQYF
CDR3 DNA: TGTGCCAGCAGCGTGGGCAGTCTCACAGATACGCAGTATTTT

V gene: TRBV5-4
clone size: -
D gene: TRBD2
J gene: TRBJ2-5
CDR3 protein: CASSPRGGGGETQYF
CDR3 DNA: TGTGCCAGCAGTCCCCGGGGGGGAGGTGGAGAGACCCAGTACTTC

V gene: TRBV6-2/TRBV6-3
clone size: -
D gene: TRBD2
J gene: TRBJ2-4
CDR3 protein: CASSYGGGGPANIQYF
CDR3 DNA: TGTGCCAGCAGTTACGGGGGGGGAGGGCCGGCGAACATTCAGTACTTC

V gene: TRBV28
clone size: -
D gene: TRBD1
J gene: TRBJ1-4
CDR3 protein: CASSPPGQQNEKLFF
CDR3 DNA: TGTGCCAGCAGTCCCCCGGGACAGCAAAATGAAAAACTGTTTTTT

V gene: TRBV30
clone size: -
D gene: -
J gene: TRBJ1-1
CDR3 protein: CAWSVGQDTEAFF
CDR3 DNA: TGTGCCTGGAGTGTGGGTCAGGACACTGAAGCTTTCTTT

V gene: TRBV2
clone size: -
D gene: -
J gene: TRBJ2-3
CDR3 protein: CASRSQGGSTDTQYF
CDR3 DNA: TGTGCCAGCAGATCCCAAGGAGGGAGCACAGATACGCAGTATTTT

V gene: TRBV28
clone size: -
D gene: TRBD1
J gene: TRBJ2-5
CDR3 protein: CASRRHGTGPQETQYF
CDR3 DNA: TGTGCCAGCAGGCGGCACGGGACAGGCCCTCAAGAGACCCAGTACTTC

V gene: TRBV6-5
clone size: -
D gene: TRBD1
J gene: TRBJ1-4
CDR3 protein: CASSQTQGASEKLFF
CDR3 DNA: TGTGCCAGCAGTCAAACACAGGGGGCAAGCGAAAAACTGTTTTTT

V gene: TRBV10-2
clone size: -
D gene: TRBD2
J gene: TRBJ2-3
CDR3 protein: CASGGGGADTQYF
CDR3 DNA: TGCGCCAGCGGGGGCGGGGGGGCCGATACGCAGTATTTT

V gene: TRBV2
clone size: few
D gene: -
J gene: TRBJ1-1
CDR3 protein: CASSEVREAFF
CDR3 DNA: TGTGCCAGCAGTGAAGTCAGGGAGGCTTTCTTT

V gene: TRBV30
clone size: once
D gene: -
J gene: TRBJ1-2
CDR3 protein: CAWRLSGRGYGYTF
CDR3 DNA: TGTGCCTGGAGGTTATCAGGACGTGGGTATGGCTACACCTTC

V gene: TRBV2
clone size: -
D gene: -
J gene: TRBJ1-1
CDR3 protein: CASILGGGSTEAFF
CDR3 DNA: TGTGCCAGCATCTTAGGCGGGGGCTCCACTGAAGCTTTCTTT